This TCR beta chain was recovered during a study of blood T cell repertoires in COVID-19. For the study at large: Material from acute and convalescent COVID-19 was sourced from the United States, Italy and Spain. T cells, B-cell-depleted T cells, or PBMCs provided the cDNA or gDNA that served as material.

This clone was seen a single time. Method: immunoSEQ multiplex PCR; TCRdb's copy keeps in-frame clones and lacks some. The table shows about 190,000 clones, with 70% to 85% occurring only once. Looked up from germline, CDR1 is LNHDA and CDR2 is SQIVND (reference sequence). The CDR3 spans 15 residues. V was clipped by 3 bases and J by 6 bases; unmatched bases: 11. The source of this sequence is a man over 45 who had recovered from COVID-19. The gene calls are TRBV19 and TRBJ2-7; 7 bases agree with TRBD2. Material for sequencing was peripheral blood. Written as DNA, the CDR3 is TGTGCCAGTAGTATTTCACTAGCGAATGTAGTCGAGCAGTACTTC. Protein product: CASSISLANVVEQYF.